The 10 T cell receptor beta chains reported below all come from one sample, sequenced in a study of CD8 T cells in ankylosing spondylitis (TCRdb year 2017). Library prep was done by 5' RACE. These reads were obtained on an Illumina HiSeq 2500. TCRdb's own reprocessing of the public reads used fastp at Q25 and MiXCR and kept productive beta chains. Each entry is one CDR3 protein sequence, shown with its most common DNA and genes. The sample yields 210,000 or so distinct CDR3 sequences; more than 25% were counted once. The leading ten clones occupy under 8% of the sample. Sample: blood, either unsorted or a sorted T cell fraction (not recorded which). The receptors originated from a male donor with ankylosing spondylitis or in good health (not recorded which).

This clonotype was seen at least ten times. The chain links TRBV25-1 to TRBJ2-7, with D perhaps TRBD2 (6 bases). CDR3 size: 15 residues. V dropped 3 bases and J dropped 7 bases, with 19 bases sitting between them. From germline, CDR1 is MGHDK and CDR2 SYGVNS. CDR3 sequence reads: CASSDPAGPLGEQYF. Written as DNA, the CDR3 is TGTGCCAGCAGTGATCCGGCGGGACCGCTGGGAGAGCAGTACTTC.

In its sample, this clonotype was seen many times. The chain joins TRBV9 to TRBJ1-1, with TRBD1 matching 7 bases. The junction had 4 bases not matched to a gene; V was cut back by 0 bases and J by 2 bases. CDR3 length: 15 residues. Germline CDR1 and CDR2: SGDLS and YYNGEE. The CDR3 bases are TGTGCCAGCAGCGTAGTGCCAGGGGGTAACACTGAAGCTTTCTTT. Translating it yields CASSVVPGGNTEAFF.

The CDR3 region is CASSRTTGHQETQYF. Written as DNA, the CDR3 is TGTGCCAGCAGCAGGACGACAGGGCACCAAGAGACCCAGTACTTC. This sequence joins TRBV7-2 and TRBJ2-5; TRBD1 agrees at 7 bases. Germline V gene lookup returns CDR1 SGHTA and CDR2 FQGNSA. V shed 5 bases, J shed 0 bases, and the junction held 6 bases outside the gene matches. The CDR3 contains 15 residues.

Ten or more counts support this clonotype. The chain links TRBV27 to TRBJ2-7, with 8 bases fitting TRBD2. The CDR3 spans 14 residues. Losses at the gene ends were 2 bases for V and 4 bases for J; bases not matched to a gene: 4. Germline CDR1 MNHEY, CDR2 SMNVEV (reference sequence). CDR3 sequence: CASSLRTSGYEQYF. CDR3 nucleotide sequence: TGTGCCAGCAGTTTAAGAACTAGCGGATACGAGCAGTACTTC.

This clonotype was detected many times. The rearrangement uses TRBV12-3 or TRBV12-4 and TRBJ2-5; weak D call: TRBD2 (6 bases). The CDR3 sequence is 14 residues long. With 2 bases removed from V and 5 bases from J, the gap between germline ends came to 12 bases. The CDR3 loop is CASSLMGGEETQYF. As DNA, the CDR3 is TGTGCCAGCAGTTTAATGGGAGGCGAGGAGACCCAGTACTTC.

The chain carries TRBV11-3 and TRBJ2-2; TRBD2 matches 8 bases. J gave up 1 base and V 6 bases, and 7 bases lay outside the gene matches. CDR3 length: 16 residues. The V gene's germline CDR1 is SGHNT and CDR2 YENEEA. CDR3 residues: CASSPTLAGNTGELFF. The CDR3 DNA is TGTGCCAGCAGTCCTACGCTAGCGGGGAACACCGGGGAGCTGTTTTTT.

The chain carries TRBV15 and TRBJ2-1; 11 bases are a match to TRBD2. Germline V gene data show CDR1 as LNHNV and CDR2 as YYDKDF (reference sequence). There are 17 residues in the CDR3. V was pared by 4 bases and J by 5 bases, with 10 bases of the junction left unmatched. CDR3 residues: CATSTAPGTSGNNEQFF. CDR3 DNA: TGTGCCACCAGCACAGCTCCCGGGACTAGCGGAAACAATGAGCAGTTCTTC.

V is TRBV3-1 and J is TRBJ1-6, with D unclear. The germline gives CDR1 LGHDT, CDR2 YNNKEL (reference sequence). The germline V and J ends were trimmed by 4 bases and 4 bases, with 8 bases remaining between them. The CDR3 has 14 amino acids. The CDR3 is CASSPARYNSPLHF. Here the CDR3 DNA reads TGTGCCAGCAGCCCGGCCCGGTATAATTCACCCCTCCACTTT.

The chain employs TRBV18 and TRBJ2-3; TRBD1 aligns across 7 bases. J gave up 6 bases and V 4 bases, and 10 bases lay outside the gene matches. CDR3 length: 15 amino acids. Germline V CDR1 and CDR2: KGHSH, LQKENI. The CDR3: CASSLRGQSIDTQYF. Written as DNA, the CDR3 is TGTGCCAGCTCACTTCGGGGACAGAGTATTGATACGCAGTATTTT.

The V call is TRBV5-5, the J call TRBJ1-3; D call uncertain. The CDR3 runs 17 residues. The germline CDR1 and CDR2 sequences are SGHKS and YYEKEE (reference sequence). V lost 0 bases and J 1 base, leaving 14 bases between the germline ends. CDR3 region: CASSLVAVPPSGNTIYF. Here the CDR3 DNA reads TGTGCCAGCAGCTTGGTGGCCGTTCCGCCTTCTGGAAACACCATATATTTT.